This T cell receptor beta chain is from a study of T-cell reconstitution after alpha-beta-depleted transplantation in children. With 5 bases removed from V and 5 bases from J, the gap between germline ends came to 9 bases. The germline CDR1 and CDR2 sequences are DFQATT and SNEGSKA (reference sequence). The CDR3 spans 11 residues. Study findings and constraints: T-cell counts and diversity at one year following transplant were attributed mainly to newly produced T cells. Diversity of TCRbeta at day 60 was high in some patients, arising from surviving recipient T cells and thymic progenitors. Reportedly, roughly two months post-transplant, alpha-beta T cells arose from several hundred expanded graft clones.

Construction of the TCRbeta library involved unique molecular identifiers. TCRdb recomputed calls from the PCR reads with MiXCR, one row per CDR3 protein. The table records about 300,000 distinct CDR3 sequences, about 7.3% of them present only once. This clonotype was detected ten times or more. The antigen remains undetermined. The gene calls are TRBV20-1 and TRBJ2-5; D is undetermined. This material consisted of peripheral blood, taken 360 days after TCRalphabeta/CD19-depleted stem cell transplant. This TCR came from a female patient between 2 and 10 years old who had a stem cell transplant for Fanconi anemia, so the T cells may come from the graft donor. CDR3 coding DNA: TGCAGTGCTGGGGAACCCGAGACCCAGTACTTC. It specifies CSAGEPETQYF.